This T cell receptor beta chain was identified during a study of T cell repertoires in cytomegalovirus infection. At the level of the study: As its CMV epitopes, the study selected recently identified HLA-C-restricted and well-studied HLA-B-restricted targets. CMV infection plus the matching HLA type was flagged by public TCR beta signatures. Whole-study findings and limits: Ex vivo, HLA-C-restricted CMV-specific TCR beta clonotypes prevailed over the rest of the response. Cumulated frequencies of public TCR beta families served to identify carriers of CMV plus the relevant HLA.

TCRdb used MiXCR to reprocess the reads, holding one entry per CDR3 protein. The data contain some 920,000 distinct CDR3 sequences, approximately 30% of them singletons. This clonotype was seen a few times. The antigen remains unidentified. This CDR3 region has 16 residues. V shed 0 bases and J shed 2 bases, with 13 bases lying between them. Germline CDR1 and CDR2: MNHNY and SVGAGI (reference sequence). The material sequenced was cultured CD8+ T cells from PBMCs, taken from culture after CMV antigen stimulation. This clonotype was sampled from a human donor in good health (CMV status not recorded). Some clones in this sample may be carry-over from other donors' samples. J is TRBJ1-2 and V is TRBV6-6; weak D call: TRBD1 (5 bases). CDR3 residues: CASSYSMAGTNYGYTF. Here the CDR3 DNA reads TGTGCCAGCAGTTACTCGATGGCAGGGACCAACTATGGCTACACCTTC.